The T cell receptor beta chain under discussion was sequenced for a study of T cell repertoires in aging, cancer and after chemotherapy. Study background: The whole study produced a dataset of roughly 8.8 million TCR reads.

CDR1 LNHNV and CDR2 YYDKDF come from the germline V gene (reference sequence). Trimming took 2 bases from V and 4 from J; bases not matched to a gene: 5. The CDR3 extends over 16 amino acids. Study observations and caveats: In cancer patients, declining TCR diversity with age involved lost richness and lost evenness. In each cancer cohort, median generation probability increased across chemotherapy, suggesting thymic output rebounded. Untreated cancer patients had significantly lower blood TCR diversity than age-matched healthy donors.

As for this clonotype: No antigen is known for it.

TCR beta rearrangements were amplified from peripheral blood genomic DNA. Rearranged V-D-J TRB sequences were amplified with a mixed TRB-A/B primer pool. From the multiplex PCR reads, TCRdb called clonotypes with MiXCR, one entry per CDR3 protein. Of just under 10,000 distinct CDR3 sequences listed, 30% to 45% were seen once; the top ten hold 9.9%. The sequenced material came from blood. The sequence came from a human donor in good health. The chain combines TRBV15 with TRBJ2-1; 10 bases align to TRBD2. The CDR3 reads CATSRPGLAAYNEQFF. The DNA of the CDR3 is TGTGCCACCAGCAGACCCGGACTAGCGGCATACAATGAGCAGTTCTTC. Full variable domain (outside the CDR3, taken from reference TRBV15 and TRBJ2-1): DAMVIQNPRYQVTQFGKPVTLSCSQTLNHNVMYWYQQKSSQAPKLLFHYYDKDFNNEADTPDNFQSRRPNTSFCFLDIRSPGLGDTAMYLCATSRPGLAAYNEQFFGPGTRLTVL.